Described below is a single TCR beta chain sequence and its context. This sample is drawn from a study of cytomegalovirus exposure and HLA in healthy donors. The PCR ran on 60 Vbeta and 13 Jbeta primers. Libraries were prepared by immunoSEQ multiplex PCR; TCRdb keeps only in-frame clonotypes and omits some of them. The profile shows around 99,000 clones, 82% of them singletons. The receptor's source is a man aged 30-40 years in good health and CMV-seropositive. Sequenced material: PBMCs.

CDR3 sequence (DNA): TGTGCCAGTAGGGAGAGCCGGGGAACTGAAGCTTTCTTT. This codes for CASRESRGTEAFF. The chain joins TRBV6-1 to TRBJ1-1; D is uncertain. The CDR3 extends over 13 amino acids. The V gene's germline CDR1 is MNHNS and CDR2 SASEGT. Trimming cost V 9 bases and J 5 bases, with 16 bases left between them.